This T cell receptor beta chain comes out of a study of T cells in Graves' hyperthyroidism and ophthalmopathy. Study outcomes and limitations: Ophthalmopathy, as predicted by the model, came a median approximately 6.5 months after the prediction. Ophthalmopathy was distinguished from stable hyperthyroidism by 13 V-J signatures.

In this sample, this clonotype turned up a few times. Its antigen is unidentified. RNA transcripts were the template for amplifying TCR beta CDR3 regions. The primer set for the first-round RT-PCR of the TCR CDR3 was HTBI. In TCRdb, the multiplex PCR reads were re-called with MiXCR into one record per CDR3 protein. The sample lists approximately 600,000 distinct CDR3 sequences, more than 20% occurring once. V shed 2 bases and J shed 7 bases, with 9 bases lying between them. There are 13 residues in the CDR3. Germline V CDR1 and CDR2: MDHEN, SYDVKM. Orbital computed tomography and thyroid ultrasound, together with serum TRAb and thyroxine and clinical symptoms, were used for diagnoses.

The TCR sequence derives from a man younger than 45 with Graves' ophthalmopathy. The rearrangement joins TRBV28 to TRBJ1-3; D remains ambiguous. Material: blood. The DNA of the CDR3 is TGTGCCAGCAGTTTAGGGAGCCGGAACACCATATATTTT. This codes for CASSLGSRNTIYF.